This TCR beta chain originates from a study of blood T cell dynamics during melanoma immunotherapy. Study in general: Patients with metastatic melanoma got pembrolizumab or nivolumab-ipilimumab as first-line care. The study, taken as a whole, reports: Whether repertoire-driving clones were melanoma-specific could not be determined.

V was shortened by 4 bases and J by 4 bases, with 5 bases between the two germline ends. Germline V gene sequence: CDR1 SGHDN, CDR2 FVKESK. This CDR3 is built from 12 residues. Time point noted: week 3, after first cycle of checkpoint inhibitor. Apart from two fast progressors, RECIST 1.1 response was judged 12 weeks post-infusion. The assay was immunoSEQ multiplex PCR, and TCRdb's table has in-frame clones only and misses some. The table for this sample gives over 50 clones. As to this clone: Its antigen is as yet unknown.

This TCR came from a human donor with melanoma. The V and J genes are TRBV14 and TRBJ2-1; no reliable D call. The sample was cell-free DNA from blood, taken from a patient treated with checkpoint blockade. CDR3 amino acids: CASSPGYNEQFF. In DNA form, the CDR3 reads TGTGCCAGCAGCCCCGGGTACAATGAGCAGTTCTTC.